Here is one TCR beta chain with its context. This entry is derived from a study of blood T cell repertoires in COVID-19. The method was immunoSEQ multiplex PCR; TCRdb's version includes in-frame clones alone and lacks a portion of them. The data contain 200,000 or so clones, about four fifths of them seen just once; the ten biggest clones take up less than 2%. Enrolled through a virtual design, the participants were between roughly 18 and 90 years of age and came from 24 US areas. Trimming left V 7 bases short and J 0 bases short, with 12 bases between. The germline CDR1 and CDR2 sequences are SNHLY and FYNNEI. This CDR3 is 15 amino acids long.

J is TRBJ1-4 and V is TRBV2; tentative D call: TRBD1 (5 bases). The sequence was obtained from a man aged 55 to 70 who had recovered from COVID-19. The sequenced material came from PBMCs or T cells enriched from blood (not recorded which). This chain's CDR3 is CASTGITTTNEKLFF. CDR3 in DNA: TGTGCCAGCACAGGGATTACTACAACTAATGAAAAACTGTTTTTT.